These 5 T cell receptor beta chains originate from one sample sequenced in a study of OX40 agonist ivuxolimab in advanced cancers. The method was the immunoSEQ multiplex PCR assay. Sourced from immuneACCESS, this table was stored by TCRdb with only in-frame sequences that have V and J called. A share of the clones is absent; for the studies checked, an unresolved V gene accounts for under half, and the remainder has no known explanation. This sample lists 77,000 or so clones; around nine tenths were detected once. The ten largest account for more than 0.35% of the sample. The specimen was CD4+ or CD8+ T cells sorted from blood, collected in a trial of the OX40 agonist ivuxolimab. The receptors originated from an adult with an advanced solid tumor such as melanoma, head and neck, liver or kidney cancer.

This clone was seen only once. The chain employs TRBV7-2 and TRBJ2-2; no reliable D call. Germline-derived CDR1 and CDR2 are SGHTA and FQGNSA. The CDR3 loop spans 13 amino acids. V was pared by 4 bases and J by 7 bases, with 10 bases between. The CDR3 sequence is CASSSEGYGELFF. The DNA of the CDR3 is TGTGCCAGCAGCTCCGAAGGGTACGGGGAGCTGTTTTTT.

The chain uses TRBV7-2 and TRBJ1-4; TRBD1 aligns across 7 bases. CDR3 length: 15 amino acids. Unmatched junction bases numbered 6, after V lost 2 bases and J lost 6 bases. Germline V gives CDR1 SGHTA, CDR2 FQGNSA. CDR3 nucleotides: TGTGCCAGCAGCTTATCGACAGGGACGTATGAAAAACTGTTTTTT. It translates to CASSLSTGTYEKLFF.

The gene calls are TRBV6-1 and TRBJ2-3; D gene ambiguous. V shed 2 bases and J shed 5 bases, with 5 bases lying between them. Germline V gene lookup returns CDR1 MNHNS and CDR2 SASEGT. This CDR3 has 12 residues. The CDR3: CASSEQRDTQYF. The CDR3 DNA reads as TGTGCCAGCAGTGAACAGAGAGATACGCAGTATTTT.

The CDR3 nucleotides are TGTGCCAGCTGGAGGTCTAGCGGGCTGGATGAGCAGTTCTTC. Amino acids: CASWRSSGLDEQFF. V usage is TRBV28 and J usage is TRBJ2-1; 8 bases line up with TRBD2. V trimming: 8 bases; J trimming: 8 bases; junction bases outside the gene matches: 11. Germline CDR1 MDHEN, CDR2 SYDVKM. The CDR3 has 14 residues.

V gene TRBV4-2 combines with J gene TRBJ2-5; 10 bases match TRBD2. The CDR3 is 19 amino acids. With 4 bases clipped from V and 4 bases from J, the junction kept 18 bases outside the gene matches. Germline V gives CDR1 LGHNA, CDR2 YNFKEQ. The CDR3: CASSPGQQRGGRNRETQYF. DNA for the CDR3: TGTGCCAGCAGCCCCGGTCAGCAGCGGGGGGGCCGTAATCGAGAGACCCAGTACTTC.